The present TCR beta chain was sequenced within a study of blood T cell repertoires in COVID-19. Looking at the study overall: Spain, Italy and the United States supplied samples that represented acute and convalescent COVID-19.

Trimming left V 9 bases short and J 1 base short, with 21 bases between. Germline values: CDR1 MGHDK, CDR2 SYGVNS. This CDR3 has 17 amino acids. Cohort 3 donors counted as recovered after two negative PCRs, clearance, or resolved symptoms. The repertoire was sequenced with immunoSEQ multiplex PCR; TCRdb's copy has only in-frame clones and lacks some. The sample comprises a few hundred thousand clones, approximately 92% of which are singletons, and about 18% rests with the top ten. The source material was PBMCs or T cells enriched from blood (not recorded which). This TCR derives from a woman in her 30s who had recovered from COVID-19. The chain uses TRBV25-1 and TRBJ2-2; possibly TRBD1 for D (6 bases). This chain's CDR3 is CASKTGTTDWNTGELFF. The CDR3 region has the DNA TGTGCCAGTAAGACAGGAACTACGGACTGGAACACCGGGGAGCTGTTTTTT.